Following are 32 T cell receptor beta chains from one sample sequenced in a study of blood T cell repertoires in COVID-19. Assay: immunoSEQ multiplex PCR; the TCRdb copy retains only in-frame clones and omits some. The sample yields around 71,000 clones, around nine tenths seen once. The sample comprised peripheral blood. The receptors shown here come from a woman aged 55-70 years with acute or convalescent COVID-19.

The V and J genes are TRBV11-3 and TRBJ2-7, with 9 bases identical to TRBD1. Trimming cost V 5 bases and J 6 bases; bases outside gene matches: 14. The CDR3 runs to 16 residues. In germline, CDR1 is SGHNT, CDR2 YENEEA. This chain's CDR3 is CASSHNRGQGTGEQYF. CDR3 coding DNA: TGTGCCAGCAGCCACAATAGGGGACAGGGTACAGGCGAGCAGTACTTC. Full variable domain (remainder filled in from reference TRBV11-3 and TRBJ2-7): EAGVVQSPRYKIIEKKQPVAFWCNPISGHNTLYWYLQNLGQGPELLIRYENEEAVDDSQLPKDRFSAERLKGVDSTLKIQPAELGDSAVYLCASSHNRGQGTGEQYFGPGTRLTVT.

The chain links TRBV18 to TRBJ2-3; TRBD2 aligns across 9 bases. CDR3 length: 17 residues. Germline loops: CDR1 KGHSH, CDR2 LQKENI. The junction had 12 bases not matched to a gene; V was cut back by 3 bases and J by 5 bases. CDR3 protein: CASSPMRVGLAGDTQYF. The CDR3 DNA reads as TGTGCCAGCTCACCGATGAGGGTGGGACTAGCAGGAGATACGCAGTATTTT.

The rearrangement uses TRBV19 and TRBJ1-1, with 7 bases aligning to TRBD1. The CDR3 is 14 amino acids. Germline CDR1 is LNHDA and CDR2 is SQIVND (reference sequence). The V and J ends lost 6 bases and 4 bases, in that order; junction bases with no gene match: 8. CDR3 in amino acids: CASSTTGDGTEAFF. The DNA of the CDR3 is TGTGCCAGTAGCACTACAGGGGACGGCACTGAAGCTTTCTTT.

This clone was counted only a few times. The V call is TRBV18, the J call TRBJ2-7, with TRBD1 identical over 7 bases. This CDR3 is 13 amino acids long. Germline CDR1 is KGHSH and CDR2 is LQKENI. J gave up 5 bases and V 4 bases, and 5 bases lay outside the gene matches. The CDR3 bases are TGTGCCAGCTCACGGACAGGATGGGACGAGCAGTACTTC. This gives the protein CASSRTGWDEQYF.

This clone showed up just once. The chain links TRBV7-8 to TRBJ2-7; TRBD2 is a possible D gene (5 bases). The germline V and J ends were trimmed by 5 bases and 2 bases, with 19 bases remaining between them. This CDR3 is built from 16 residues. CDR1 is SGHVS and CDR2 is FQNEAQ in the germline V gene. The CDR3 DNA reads TGTGCCAGCAGCAAGGACTTTTTTGGGGTTCCCTACGAGCAGTACTTC. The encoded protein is CASSKDFFGVPYEQYF.

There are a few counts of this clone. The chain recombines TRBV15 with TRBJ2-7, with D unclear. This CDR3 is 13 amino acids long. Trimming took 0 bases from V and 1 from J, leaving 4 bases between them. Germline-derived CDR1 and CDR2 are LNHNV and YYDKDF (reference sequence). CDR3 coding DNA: TGTGCCACCAGCAGAGATTTATCCTACGAGCAGTACTTC. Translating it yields CATSRDLSYEQYF. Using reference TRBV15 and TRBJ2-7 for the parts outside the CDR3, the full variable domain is DAMVIQNPRYQVTQFGKPVTLSCSQTLNHNVMYWYQQKSSQAPKLLFHYYDKDFNNEADTPDNFQSRRPNTSFCFLDIRSPGLGDTAMYLCATSRDLSYEQYFGPGTRLTVT.

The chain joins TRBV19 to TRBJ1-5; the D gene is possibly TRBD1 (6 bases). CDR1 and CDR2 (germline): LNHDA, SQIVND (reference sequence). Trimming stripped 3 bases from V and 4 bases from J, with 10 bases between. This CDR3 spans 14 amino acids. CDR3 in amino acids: CASSMGAGNQPQHF. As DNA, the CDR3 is TGTGCCAGTAGTATGGGGGCAGGTAATCAGCCCCAGCATTTT.

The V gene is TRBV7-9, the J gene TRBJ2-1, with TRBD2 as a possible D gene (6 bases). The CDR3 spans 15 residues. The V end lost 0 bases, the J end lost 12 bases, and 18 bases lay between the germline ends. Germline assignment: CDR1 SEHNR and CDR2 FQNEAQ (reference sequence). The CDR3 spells CASSLAIGGPPRQFF. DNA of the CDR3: TGTGCCAGCAGCTTAGCGATCGGGGGTCCCCCAAGGCAGTTCTTC.

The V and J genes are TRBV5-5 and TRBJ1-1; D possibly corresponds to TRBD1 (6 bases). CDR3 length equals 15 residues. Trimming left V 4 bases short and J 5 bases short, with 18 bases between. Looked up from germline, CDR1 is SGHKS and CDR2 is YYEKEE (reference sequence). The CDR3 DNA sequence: TGTGCCAGCAGCCCCCGCTTTAAGGGGGATACTGAAGCTTTCTTT. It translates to CASSPRFKGDTEAFF. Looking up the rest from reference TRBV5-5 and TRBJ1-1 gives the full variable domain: DAGVTQSPTHLIKTRGQQVTLRCSPISGHKSVSWYQQVLGQGPQFIFQYYEKEERGRGNFPDRFSARQFPNYSSELNVNALLLGDSALYLCASSPRFKGDTEAFFGQGTRLTVV.

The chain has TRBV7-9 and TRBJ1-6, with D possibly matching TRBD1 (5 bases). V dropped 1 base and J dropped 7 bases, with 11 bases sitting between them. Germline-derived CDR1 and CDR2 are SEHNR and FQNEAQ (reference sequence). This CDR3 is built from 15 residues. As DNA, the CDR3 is TGTGCCAGCAGCTTAGTCCAGGGAGGGAATTCACCCCTCCACTTT. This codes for CASSLVQGGNSPLHF.

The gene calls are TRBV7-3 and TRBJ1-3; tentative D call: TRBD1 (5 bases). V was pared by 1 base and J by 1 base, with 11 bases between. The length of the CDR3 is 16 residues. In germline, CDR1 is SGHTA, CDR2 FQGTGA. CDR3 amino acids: CASSLNGGGSGNTIYF. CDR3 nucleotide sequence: TGTGCCAGCAGCTTAAATGGCGGGGGGTCTGGAAACACCATATATTTT.

CDR3: CATSRELTGGEKLFF. DNA for the CDR3: TGTGCCACCAGCAGGGAGTTAACAGGGGGTGAAAAACTGTTTTTT. The chain uses TRBV15 and TRBJ1-4; 8 bases are a match to TRBD1. Losses at the gene ends were 3 bases for V and 7 bases for J; bases not matched to a gene: 7. This CDR3 has 15 amino acids. Germline V gene sequence: CDR1 LNHNV, CDR2 YYDKDF (reference sequence).

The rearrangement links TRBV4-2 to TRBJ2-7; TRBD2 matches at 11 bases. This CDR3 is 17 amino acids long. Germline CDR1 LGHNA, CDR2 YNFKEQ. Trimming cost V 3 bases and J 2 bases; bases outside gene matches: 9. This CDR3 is CASSQGQGTSGTYEQYF. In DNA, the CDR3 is TGTGCCAGCAGCCAGGGGCAGGGGACTAGCGGTACCTACGAGCAGTACTTC.

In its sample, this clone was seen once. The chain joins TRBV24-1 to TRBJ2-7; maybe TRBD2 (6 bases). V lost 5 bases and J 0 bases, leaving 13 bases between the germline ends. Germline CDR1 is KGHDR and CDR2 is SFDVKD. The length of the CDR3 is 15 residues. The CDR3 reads CATSASGSGSYEQYF. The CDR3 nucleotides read TGTGCCACCAGTGCCTCGGGTAGCGGCTCCTACGAGCAGTACTTC.

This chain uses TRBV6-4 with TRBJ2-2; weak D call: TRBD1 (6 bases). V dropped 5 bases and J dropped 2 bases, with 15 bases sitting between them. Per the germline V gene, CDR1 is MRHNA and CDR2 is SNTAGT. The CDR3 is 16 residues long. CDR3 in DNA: TGTGCCAGCAGTCCAAGCCGACAGGCTAACACCGGGGAGCTGTTTTTT. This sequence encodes CASSPSRQANTGELFF.

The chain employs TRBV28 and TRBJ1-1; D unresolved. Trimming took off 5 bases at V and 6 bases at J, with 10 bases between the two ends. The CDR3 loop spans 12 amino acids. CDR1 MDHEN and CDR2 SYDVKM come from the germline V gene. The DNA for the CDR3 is TGTGCCAGCAGTATCCCGGGAGCTGAAGCTTTCTTT. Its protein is CASSIPGAEAFF.

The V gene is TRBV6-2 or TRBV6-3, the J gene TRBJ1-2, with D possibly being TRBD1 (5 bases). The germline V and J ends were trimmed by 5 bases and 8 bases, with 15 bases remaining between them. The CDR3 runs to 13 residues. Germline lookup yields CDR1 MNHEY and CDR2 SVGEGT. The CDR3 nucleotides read TGTGCCAGCAGTCGGACGGGACTTGGCGGCTACACCTTC. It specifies CASSRTGLGGYTF.

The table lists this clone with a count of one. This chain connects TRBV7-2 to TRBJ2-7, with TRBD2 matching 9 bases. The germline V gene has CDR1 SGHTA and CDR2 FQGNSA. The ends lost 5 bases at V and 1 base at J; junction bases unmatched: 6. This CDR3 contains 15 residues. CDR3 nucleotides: TGTGCCAGCAGCCTCCTAGCGGGGAGTTCCTACGAGCAGTACTTC. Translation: CASSLLAGSSYEQYF.

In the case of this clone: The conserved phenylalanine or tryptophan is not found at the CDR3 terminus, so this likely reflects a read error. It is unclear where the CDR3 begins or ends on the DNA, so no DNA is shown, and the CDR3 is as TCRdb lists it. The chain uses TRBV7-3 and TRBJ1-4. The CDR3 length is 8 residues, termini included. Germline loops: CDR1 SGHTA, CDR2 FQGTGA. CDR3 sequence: CASSPQEG.

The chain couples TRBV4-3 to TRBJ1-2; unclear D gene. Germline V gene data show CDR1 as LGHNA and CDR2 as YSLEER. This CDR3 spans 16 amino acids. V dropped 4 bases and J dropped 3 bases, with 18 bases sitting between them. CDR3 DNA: TGCGCCAGCAGCCCTGCGACTGGAGGCTCTCACTATGGCTACACCTTC. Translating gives CASSPATGGSHYGYTF.

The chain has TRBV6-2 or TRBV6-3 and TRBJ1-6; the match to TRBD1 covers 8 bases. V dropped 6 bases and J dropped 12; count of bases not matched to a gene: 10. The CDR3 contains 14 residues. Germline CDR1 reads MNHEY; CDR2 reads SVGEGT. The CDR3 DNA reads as TGTGCCAGCAGCAGACCGGACAGGGCGGTACCCCTCCACTTT. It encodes CASSRPDRAVPLHF.

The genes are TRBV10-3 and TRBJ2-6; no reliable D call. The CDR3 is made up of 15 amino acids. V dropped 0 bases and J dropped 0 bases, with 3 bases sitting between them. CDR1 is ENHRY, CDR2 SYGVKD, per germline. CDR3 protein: CAISESSSGANVLTF. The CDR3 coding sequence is TGTGCCATCAGTGAGTCCAGCTCTGGGGCCAACGTCCTGACTTTC.

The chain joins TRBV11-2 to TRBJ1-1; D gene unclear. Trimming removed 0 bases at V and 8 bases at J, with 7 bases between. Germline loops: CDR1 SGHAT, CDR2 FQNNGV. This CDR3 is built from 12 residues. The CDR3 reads CASSLDGTEAFF. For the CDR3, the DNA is TGTGCCAGCAGCTTAGATGGCACAGAAGCTTTCTTT.

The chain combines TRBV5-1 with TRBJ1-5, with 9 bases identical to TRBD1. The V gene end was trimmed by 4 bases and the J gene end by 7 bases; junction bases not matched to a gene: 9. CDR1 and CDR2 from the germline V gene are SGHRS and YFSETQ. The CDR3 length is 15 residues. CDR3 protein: CASSPGGTGKQPQHF. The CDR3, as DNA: TGCGCCAGCAGCCCAGGGGGGACAGGGAAGCAGCCCCAGCATTTT.

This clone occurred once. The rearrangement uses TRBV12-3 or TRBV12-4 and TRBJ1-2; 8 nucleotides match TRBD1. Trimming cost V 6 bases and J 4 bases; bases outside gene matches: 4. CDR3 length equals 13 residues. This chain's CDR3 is CASSPDRVYGYTF. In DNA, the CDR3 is TGTGCCAGCAGCCCGGACAGGGTCTATGGCTACACCTTC.

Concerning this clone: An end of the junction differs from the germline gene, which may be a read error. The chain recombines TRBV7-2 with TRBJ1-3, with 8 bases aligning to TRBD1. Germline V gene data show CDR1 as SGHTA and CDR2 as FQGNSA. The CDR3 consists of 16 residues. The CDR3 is CASTLGTGSAGNTIYF. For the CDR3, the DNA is TGTGCCAGCACCTTAGGGACAGGATCTGCTGGAAACACCATATATTTT.

CDR3 loop: CASSLGQNTEAFF. In DNA form, the CDR3 reads TGTGCCAGCAGCCTCGGACAGAATACTGAAGCTTTCTTT. The chain joins TRBV3-1 (or the pseudogene TRBV3-2) to TRBJ1-1, with D maybe TRBD1 (6 bases). The CDR3 covers 13 residues. Germline V lookup: CDR1 LGHDT, CDR2 YNNKEL (reference sequence). Trimming left V 4 bases short and J 5 bases short, with 11 bases between.

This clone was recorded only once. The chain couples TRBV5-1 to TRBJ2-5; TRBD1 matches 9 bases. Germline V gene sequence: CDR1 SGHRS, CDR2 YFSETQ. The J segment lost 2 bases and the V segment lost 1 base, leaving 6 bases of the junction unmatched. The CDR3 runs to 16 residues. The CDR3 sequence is CASSLSVGQGQETQYF. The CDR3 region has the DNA TGCGCCAGCAGCTTGTCTGTTGGACAGGGGCAAGAGACCCAGTACTTC.

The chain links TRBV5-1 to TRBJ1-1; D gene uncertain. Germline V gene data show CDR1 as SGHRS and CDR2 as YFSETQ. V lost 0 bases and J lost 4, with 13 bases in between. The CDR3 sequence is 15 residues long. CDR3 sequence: CASSLVSPGSTEAFF. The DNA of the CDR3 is TGCGCCAGCAGCTTGGTTTCACCCGGGAGCACTGAAGCTTTCTTT.

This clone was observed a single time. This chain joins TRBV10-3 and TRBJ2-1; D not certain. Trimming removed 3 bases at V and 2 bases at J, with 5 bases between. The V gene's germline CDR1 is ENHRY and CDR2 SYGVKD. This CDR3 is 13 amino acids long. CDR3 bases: TGTGCCATCAGTGACGGAGCCTACAATGAGCAGTTCTTC. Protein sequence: CAISDGAYNEQFF.

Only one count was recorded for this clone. CDR3 bases: TGCGCCAGCAGCGATCAGGGACTAGCGGGCAGCGAGCAGTACTTC. This gives the protein CASSDQGLAGSEQYF. This chain uses TRBV5-1 with TRBJ2-7; 12 positions match TRBD2. Germline lookup yields CDR1 SGHRS and CDR2 YFSETQ. The trim removed 4 bases at V and 6 bases at J, leaving 8 bases unmatched. The length of the CDR3 is 15 residues.

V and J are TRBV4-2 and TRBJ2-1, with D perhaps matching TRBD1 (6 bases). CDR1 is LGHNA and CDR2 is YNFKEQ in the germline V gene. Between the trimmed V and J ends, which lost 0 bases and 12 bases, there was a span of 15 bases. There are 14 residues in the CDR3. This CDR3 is CASSQDPVTRGQFF. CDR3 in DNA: TGTGCCAGCAGCCAAGATCCGGTAACCAGGGGGCAGTTCTTC.